Each of the 32 T cell receptor beta chains below was sequenced from the same sample in a study of cytomegalovirus exposure and HLA in healthy donors. The PCR used 60 Vbeta and 13 Jbeta primers. Produced via immunoSEQ multiplex PCR; TCRdb's table is partial and in-frame only. This sample has approximately 110,000 clones, with about four fifths found just once. Source material: PBMCs. The receptors were sampled from an older woman in good health and CMV-seropositive.

The rearrangement links TRBV5-1 to TRBJ1-1; D is ambiguous. CDR1 and CDR2 (germline): SGHRS, YFSETQ. The CDR3 totals 13 residues. Deletions cut 0 bases from V and 6 bases from J, with 9 bases between. CDR3 protein: CASSLASGPEAFF. The CDR3 DNA reads TGCGCCAGCAGCTTGGCGTCAGGCCCTGAAGCTTTCTTT.

This clone was observed a handful of times. The chain couples TRBV7-6 to TRBJ2-5; no clear D. CDR3 length: 12 amino acids. Germline CDR1 SGHVS, CDR2 FNYEAQ. V was pared by 5 bases and J by 4 bases, with 8 bases between. CDR3: CASSSPGETQYF. In DNA form, the CDR3 reads TGTGCCAGCAGCAGCCCCGGAGAGACCCAGTACTTC.

In this sample, this clone turned up once. The chain uses TRBV5-1 and TRBJ2-1; TRBD2 agrees at 9 bases. Germline lookup yields CDR1 SGHRS and CDR2 YFSETQ. J lost 4 bases, V lost 1 base, and 6 bases had no gene match. The CDR3 loop spans 16 amino acids. Here the CDR3 DNA reads TGCGCCAGCAGCTTGCCAGCGGGGGGAGTATACAATGAGCAGTTCTTC. It specifies CASSLPAGGVYNEQFF.

Comments on this clone: One end of the junction is discordant with germline, which a read error may explain. The J gene is TRBJ2-5, the V gene TRBV7-9; D possibly corresponds to TRBD2 (5 bases). Germline lookup yields CDR1 SEHNR and CDR2 FQNEAQ (reference sequence). The CDR3 is 17 residues long. In DNA, the CDR3 is TGTTCCAGCAGCTTCTCCACCTCCGGGAACCTACAAGAGACCCAGTACTTC. Translation: CSSSFSTSGNLQETQYF.

A few counts support this clone. The V call is TRBV29-1, the J call TRBJ2-6, with D maybe TRBD2 (6 bases). This CDR3 has 14 residues. The germline V gene encodes CDR1 SQVTM and CDR2 ANQGSEA. Deletions cut 4 bases from V and 4 bases from J, with 11 bases between. The CDR3 spells CSVGRGSGANVLTF. The CDR3 DNA reads as TGCAGCGTTGGGAGGGGATCCGGGGCCAACGTCCTGACTTTC.

This clone has just one count. The chain combines TRBV6-6 with TRBJ1-1; a possible D gene is TRBD1 (6 bases). CDR1 is MNHNY and CDR2 is SVGAGI in the germline V gene (reference sequence). The CDR3 runs 14 residues. V lost 7 bases and J 5 bases, leaving 17 bases between the germline ends. This CDR3 is CASNRGAIWTEAFF. DNA for the CDR3: TGTGCCAGCAATCGGGGGGCTATATGGACTGAAGCTTTCTTT.

The V and J genes are TRBV27 and TRBJ2-1; weak D call: TRBD2 (6 bases). Germline V lookup: CDR1 MNHEY, CDR2 SMNVEV (reference sequence). CDR3 length: 16 residues. V lost 7 bases and J 0 bases, leaving 16 bases between the germline ends. For the CDR3, the DNA is TGTGCCAGCACCACTCGGGGGACCTTCTCCTACAATGAGCAGTTCTTC. This gives the protein CASTTRGTFSYNEQFF.

The chain couples TRBV6-6 to TRBJ2-7, with TRBD2 as a possible D gene (6 bases). Per germline, CDR1 MNHNY and CDR2 SVGAGI (reference sequence). V was trimmed by 2 bases and J by 2 bases, leaving 10 bases between them. The CDR3 runs 14 residues. The CDR3 coding sequence is TGTGCCAGCAGTTACGGTGGGAGGCCCTACGAGCAGTACTTC. This codes for CASSYGGRPYEQYF.

The chain couples TRBV9 to TRBJ1-5, with 9 bases identical to TRBD1. There are 18 residues in the CDR3. CDR1 SGDLS and CDR2 YYNGEE come from the germline V gene. V shed 0 bases and J 0 bases; nucleotides not matched to a gene: 7. CDR3 bases: TGTGCCAGCAGCGTAGCTAGGGACAGGGTTCTTAGCAATCAGCCCCAGCATTTT. As protein: CASSVARDRVLSNQPQHF.

The chain couples TRBV5-5 to TRBJ1-3; the match to TRBD1 covers 9 bases. V lost 5 bases and J lost 4; bases outside the gene matches: 10. This CDR3 is 16 amino acids long. Germline loops: CDR1 SGHKS, CDR2 YYEKEE (reference sequence). CDR3 sequence (DNA): TGTGCCAGCAGTTACTGGGACAGGGAGGACGGAAACACCATATATTTT. Encoded protein: CASSYWDREDGNTIYF.

The CDR3 sequence is CASSLAGIRALYDEQYF. CDR3 in DNA: TGTGCCAGCAGCTTAGCGGGGATTAGGGCCTTATATGACGAGCAGTACTTC. The V call is TRBV11-2, the J call TRBJ2-5, with a possible D match to TRBD2 (5 bases). The J call may not be correct, given that the DNA end is closer to TRBJ2-7. This CDR3 has 17 amino acids. Germline V CDR1 and CDR2: SGHAT, FQNNGV.

The CDR3 sequence is CASSLGAQGYGNTEAFF. The CDR3 coding sequence is TGTGCCAGCAGCTTAGGCGCCCAGGGGTACGGGAACACTGAAGCTTTCTTT. The chain joins TRBV11-1 to TRBJ1-1, with a weak D call TRBD1 (6 bases). With 1 base removed from V and 1 base from J, the gap between germline ends came to 16 bases. CDR1 and CDR2 from the germline V gene are SGHAT and FQDESV (reference sequence). The length of the CDR3 is 17 residues.

The chain employs TRBV5-6 and TRBJ1-2; 9 nucleotides match TRBD1. This CDR3 is 18 amino acids long. Germline V gene sequence: CDR1 SGHDT, CDR2 YYEEEE. V lost 4 bases to trimming and J lost 2 bases; unmatched junction nucleotides: 15. For the CDR3, the DNA is TGTGCCAGCAGCCGCCTTGGACAGGGGAGTAATAAGAACTATGGCTACACCTTC. Protein: CASSRLGQGSNKNYGYTF.

The V and J genes are TRBV6-1 and TRBJ2-5; 12 positions match TRBD2. This CDR3 comprises 13 residues. Germline V gene lookup returns CDR1 MNHNS and CDR2 SASEGT. V was clipped by 10 bases and J by 5 bases; unmatched bases: 5. CDR3 sequence reads: CATRTSGRETQYF. As DNA, the CDR3 is TGTGCCACCAGAACTAGCGGGAGGGAGACCCAGTACTTC.

The chain is built from TRBV4-3 and TRBJ2-6; maybe TRBD1 (5 bases). The CDR3 has 15 residues. V dropped 5 bases and J dropped 4 bases, with 12 bases sitting between them. Germline values: CDR1 LGHNA, CDR2 YSLEER. The DNA for the CDR3 is TGCGCCAGCAGCTTCGGACAAGACGGGGCCAACGTCCTGACTTTC. This encodes CASSFGQDGANVLTF.

The V call is TRBV6-1, the J call TRBJ2-2; D possibly corresponds to TRBD2 (6 bases). The CDR3 loop spans 18 amino acids. Trimming took 2 bases from V and 7 from J, leaving 23 bases between them. Germline CDR1 MNHNS, CDR2 SASEGT. The CDR3 here is CASSERWLGRRAGGELFF. The CDR3 region has the DNA TGTGCCAGCAGTGAAAGGTGGCTTGGGAGGAGGGCGGGCGGGGAGCTGTTTTTT.

The gene calls are TRBV20-1 and TRBJ2-7, with TRBD2 as a possible D gene (5 bases). The V and J ends lost 3 bases and 5 bases respectively, with 8 bases between them. Germline V CDR1 and CDR2: DFQATT, SNEGSKA (reference sequence). CDR3 length equals 11 residues. The CDR3 region is CSASHGDEQYF. The CDR3 bases are TGCAGTGCTAGTCACGGGGACGAGCAGTACTTC.

The V gene is TRBV7-9, the J gene TRBJ1-4; TRBD1 aligns across 10 bases. The V gene's germline CDR1 is SEHNR and CDR2 FQNEAQ (reference sequence). The CDR3 runs to 16 residues. Losses at the gene ends were 1 base for V and 8 bases for J; bases not matched to a gene: 7. CDR3 loop: CASSLGDRGWKEKLFF. The CDR3 DNA is TGTGCCAGCAGCTTAGGGGACAGGGGATGGAAAGAAAAACTGTTTTTT.

The chain carries TRBV5-6 and TRBJ2-5, with TRBD2 identical over 10 bases. The J call may be mistaken, given a closer DNA end match to TRBJ2-7. CDR1 and CDR2 (germline): SGHDT, YYEEEE. CDR3 size: 17 residues. Here the CDR3 reads CASSSGTSAPRRHEQYF. CDR3 coding DNA: TGTGCCAGCAGCTCCGGGACTAGCGCGCCCCGACGCCACGAGCAGTACTTC.

This chain links TRBV7-2 with TRBJ1-5; TRBD1 aligns across 8 bases. This CDR3 comprises 15 residues. CDR1 is SGHTA and CDR2 is FQGNSA in the germline V gene. V shed 3 bases and J 4 bases; nucleotides not matched to a gene: 5. The CDR3 is CASSLSRGRNQPQHF. The CDR3 DNA sequence: TGTGCCAGCAGCTTGTCCAGGGGGCGAAATCAGCCCCAGCATTTT.

This chain connects TRBV2 to TRBJ2-7; D gene unclear. Germline V gene sequence: CDR1 SNHLY, CDR2 FYNNEI. The CDR3 length is 12 residues. Trimming left V 5 bases short and J 6 bases short, with 11 bases between. This chain's CDR3 is CASSSLTPEQYF. CDR3 DNA sequence: TGTGCCAGCAGTTCCTTGACTCCCGAGCAGTACTTC.

There are a few counts of this clone. V and J are TRBV13 and TRBJ1-2; D unclear. From germline, CDR1 is PRHDT and CDR2 FYEKMQ (reference sequence). The CDR3 covers 16 residues. V was pared by 7 bases and J by 0 bases, with 18 bases between. As DNA, the CDR3 is TGTGCCAGCACGGGAACACCCCAGAGGACTAACTATGGCTACACCTTC. Translated, it gives CASTGTPQRTNYGYTF.

This rearrangement joins TRBV5-1 to TRBJ2-5; 11 positions agree with TRBD2. V was pared by 5 bases and J by 2 bases, with 8 bases of the junction left unmatched. The CDR3 extends over 16 amino acids. CDR1 is SGHRS, CDR2 YFSETQ, per germline. The CDR3 sequence is CASRKLAGAPQETQYF. CDR3 DNA sequence: TGCGCCAGCAGGAAACTAGCGGGAGCCCCGCAAGAGACCCAGTACTTC.

This clone has just a few counts. V and J are TRBV5-8 and TRBJ1-2, with D perhaps matching TRBD1 (5 bases). This CDR3 contains 14 residues. Germline V gene lookup returns CDR1 SGHTS and CDR2 YDEGEE. Trimming cost V 0 bases and J 4 bases, with 10 bases left between them. DNA of the CDR3: TGTGCCAGCAGCTTGGTTAACAGGCCCTATGGCTACACCTTC. Translated: CASSLVNRPYGYTF.

This chain joins TRBV5-1 and TRBJ1-3; no definite D call. Germline V gene lookup returns CDR1 SGHRS and CDR2 YFSETQ. V lost 0 bases to trimming and J lost 0 bases, with 7 bases between them. This CDR3 comprises 15 residues. The CDR3 DNA reads TGCGCCAGCAGCTTGGCAGGCCCCTCTGGAAACACCATATATTTT. Its protein is CASSLAGPSGNTIYF. Full variable domain (rest looked up from reference TRBV5-1 and TRBJ1-3): KAGVTQTPRYLIKTRGQQVTLSCSPISGHRSVSWYQQTPGQGLQFLFEYFSETQRNKGNFPGRFSGRQFSNSRSEMNVSTLELGDSALYLCASSLAGPSGNTIYFGEGSWLTVV.

The V call is TRBV19, the J call TRBJ2-4; possibly TRBD2 for D (5 bases). Trimming took off 5 bases at V and 1 base at J, with 9 bases between the two ends. The CDR3 extends over 14 amino acids. Germline CDR1 and CDR2: LNHDA and SQIVND (reference sequence). The CDR3 region has the DNA TGTGCCAGTAGTCGGTCTAGCGCCAAAAACATTCAGTACTTC. This gives the protein CASSRSSAKNIQYF.

The chain couples TRBV11-2 to TRBJ2-3, with D tentatively TRBD2 (5 bases). There are 16 residues in the CDR3. Germline lookup yields CDR1 SGHAT and CDR2 FQNNGV. V was pared by 2 bases and J by 0 bases, with 12 bases between. The DNA of the CDR3 is TGTGCCAGCAGCTTAATTGGGGAGTCTAGCACAGATACGCAGTATTTT. Translating gives CASSLIGESSTDTQYF.

The chain employs TRBV19 and TRBJ2-1, with D uncertain. The V end lost 3 bases, the J end lost 6 bases, and 12 bases lay between the germline ends. This CDR3 contains 14 residues. CDR1 is LNHDA, CDR2 SQIVND, per germline (reference sequence). This chain's CDR3 is CASSIRRVGNEQFF. CDR3 bases: TGTGCCAGTAGTATTCGCCGGGTGGGCAATGAGCAGTTCTTC. The whole variable domain, remainder taken from reference TRBV19 and TRBJ2-1, is DGGITQSPKYLFRKEGQNVTLSCEQNLNHDAMYWYRQDPGQGLRLIYYSQIVNDFQKGDIAEGYSVSREKKESFPLTVTSAQKNPTAFYLCASSIRRVGNEQFFGPGTRLTVL.

A note on this clone: Germline and junction disagree at one end, which may indicate a read error. The chain is built from TRBV10-1 and TRBJ2-1, with 9 bases identical to TRBD2. CDR1 is WNHNN, CDR2 SYGVQD, per germline (reference sequence). The CDR3 is 18 amino acids. The CDR3 is CSSSESVAGVHSYNEQFF. CDR3 sequence (DNA): TGCTCCAGCAGTGAATCGGTAGCGGGAGTGCACTCCTACAATGAGCAGTTCTTC.

The chain carries TRBV11-2 and TRBJ1-6; possible D gene TRBD1, 5 bases. Germline loops: CDR1 SGHAT, CDR2 FQNNGV. The CDR3 runs to 16 residues. V lost 3 bases and J 10 bases, leaving 19 bases between the germline ends. CDR3 nucleotides: TGTGCCAGCAGCTTCCCCCCGGGGGGATCGCGATCACCCCTCCACTTT. Translated, it gives CASSFPPGGSRSPLHF.

This clone was seen a handful of times. The rearrangement joins TRBV18 to TRBJ2-5; possibly TRBD2 for D (6 bases). Germline assignment: CDR1 KGHSH and CDR2 LQKENI. CDR3 length equals 17 residues. V shed 3 bases and J shed 1 base, with 18 bases lying between them. The CDR3 sequence: CASSPDGGQPFQETQYF. Written as DNA, the CDR3 is TGTGCCAGCTCACCGGACGGGGGTCAACCCTTCCAAGAGACCCAGTACTTC.

The V and J genes are TRBV18 and TRBJ1-1; D is unresolved. V lost 6 bases, J lost 1 base, and 15 bases lay in between. This CDR3 has 15 amino acids. Germline CDR1 KGHSH, CDR2 LQKENI. CDR3 residues: CASSAKFNKNTEAFF. The CDR3 nucleotides read TGTGCCAGCTCCGCTAAATTTAATAAGAACACTGAAGCTTTCTTT.